One sample yielded the 4 T cell receptor beta chains listed below, sequenced in a study of long-term antiretroviral therapy in people with HIV. The assay used was immunoSEQ (version v3.0), run at survey level. Here immunoSEQ multiplex PCR was the method, and the copy in TCRdb shows in-frame clones only, minus some. Among about 9,000 clones listed, around 83% were seen once. Source: unsorted PBMCs, taken 0.3 years before starting antiretroviral therapy. The source of these receptors is a man aged 25-45 years with HIV.

V is TRBV6-4 and J is TRBJ1-5; TRBD1 is a possible D gene (6 bases). Looked up from germline, CDR1 is MRHNA and CDR2 is SNTAGT. V shed 5 bases and J shed 1 base, with 15 bases lying between them. This CDR3 contains 16 residues. The DNA for the CDR3 is TGTGCCAGCAGTCCTCGGGGAGGGGGAAGCAATCAGCCCCAGCATTTT. Translating it yields CASSPRGGGSNQPQHF.

The V and J genes are TRBV19 and TRBJ1-5; tentatively, D is TRBD1 (6 bases). This CDR3 is 15 amino acids long. The germline V and J ends were trimmed by 5 bases and 5 bases, with 16 bases remaining between them. Germline V gene lookup returns CDR1 LNHDA and CDR2 SQIVND (reference sequence). CDR3 coding DNA: TGTGCCAGTAGTTTGAGGACAGAGGGAGATCAGCCCCAGCATTTT. Its protein product is CASSLRTEGDQPQHF.

V is TRBV6-5 and J is TRBJ1-2; D gene uncertain. Germline CDR1 is MNHEY and CDR2 is SVGAGI. The CDR3 totals 15 residues. The germline V and J ends were trimmed by 6 bases and 4 bases, with 18 bases remaining between them. The CDR3: CASRESTRRAYGYTF. The CDR3 DNA sequence: TGTGCCAGCAGGGAGTCGACTCGCCGGGCCTATGGCTACACCTTC.

V usage is TRBV4-3 and J usage is TRBJ1-2; weak D call: TRBD1 (5 bases). Between the trimmed V and J ends, which lost 0 bases and 4 bases, there was a span of 21 bases. Germline values: CDR1 LGHNA, CDR2 YSLEER. The CDR3 consists of 18 residues. Here the CDR3 DNA reads TGCGCCAGCAGCCAAGATCGCGGTTGGAAGGGGTCAATCTATGGCTACACCTTC. This translates into CASSQDRGWKGSIYGYTF.